These T cell receptor beta chains were read from a single sample in a study of blood T cell repertoires in COVID-19. Sequencing was performed with immunoSEQ multiplex PCR; in TCRdb, only in-frame clones are kept and a portion is missing. The sample holds about 320,000 clones; about 89% are singletons and the top ten take over 4%. Sample: PBMCs or T cells enriched from blood (not recorded which). These receptors all stem from a man in his 60s who had recovered from COVID-19. The CDR3 runs from the conserved cysteine through the conserved F or W. A D gene is named only where the DNA matches it firmly. Size tells how often a clone was seen (once, few, many) or the class of an expanded clone, and some rows leave it out.

len: 16; j_gene: TRBJ2-2; v_gene: TRBV5-1; abundance: NA; d_gene: TRBD1; CDR3aa: CASSLDGTGWAGELFF; CDR3nt: TGCGCCAGCAGCTTGGACGGGACAGGGTGGGCCGGGGAGCTGTTTTTT
len: 13; j_gene: TRBJ1-2; v_gene: TRBV5-4; abundance: NA; d_gene: NA; CDR3aa: CASSSQDNYGYTF; CDR3nt: TGTGCCAGCAGCTCACAGGATAACTATGGCTACACCTTC
len: 14; j_gene: TRBJ2-6; v_gene: TRBV14; abundance: NA; d_gene: NA; CDR3aa: CASSPQLGANVLTF; CDR3nt: TGTGCCAGCAGCCCCCAGCTAGGTGCCAACGTCCTGACTTTC
len: 16; j_gene: TRBJ2-1; v_gene: TRBV28; abundance: NA; d_gene: TRBD2; CDR3aa: CASQPSGRARGNEQFF; CDR3nt: TGTGCCAGCCAACCCAGCGGGAGGGCCAGGGGAAATGAGCAGTTCTTC
len: 14; j_gene: TRBJ1-5; v_gene: TRBV18; abundance: NA; d_gene: NA; CDR3aa: CASSPLGGPQPQHF; CDR3nt: TGTGCCAGCTCACCACTAGGAGGACCTCAGCCCCAGCATTTT
len: 15; j_gene: TRBJ1-1; v_gene: TRBV24-1; abundance: NA; d_gene: NA; CDR3aa: CATSDWTVRDTEAFF; CDR3nt: TGTGCCACCAGTGATTGGACAGTGAGGGACACTGAAGCTTTCTTT
len: 15; j_gene: TRBJ2-1; v_gene: TRBV6-1; abundance: NA; d_gene: TRBD2; CDR3aa: CASSESAGRAGEQFF; CDR3nt: TGTGCCAGCAGTGAGTCCGCCGGGAGGGCCGGGGAGCAGTTCTTC
len: 17; j_gene: TRBJ2-1; v_gene: TRBV7-9; abundance: NA; d_gene: TRBD2; CDR3aa: CASSPRGSGMSYNEQFF; CDR3nt: TGTGCCAGCAGCCCACGTGGTAGCGGGATGTCCTACAATGAGCAGTTCTTC
len: 13; j_gene: TRBJ2-2; v_gene: TRBV10-1; abundance: NA; d_gene: NA; CDR3aa: CASRPTGTGELFF; CDR3nt: TGCGCCAGCAGACCTACAGGCACCGGGGAGCTGTTTTTT
len: 16; j_gene: TRBJ1-2; v_gene: TRBV7-3; abundance: few; d_gene: NA; CDR3aa: CASSPRTQYRSYGYTF; CDR3nt: TGTGCCAGCAGCCCCAGGACTCAGTACCGGTCCTATGGCTACACCTTC
len: 15; j_gene: TRBJ2-7; v_gene: TRBV5-8; abundance: NA; d_gene: NA; CDR3aa: CASSPSGHSSYEQYF; CDR3nt: TGTGCCAGCAGCCCCAGCGGGCACAGCTCCTACGAGCAGTACTTC
len: 14; j_gene: TRBJ2-7; v_gene: TRBV27; abundance: NA; d_gene: TRBD1; CDR3aa: CASSLSTGSHEQYF; CDR3nt: TGTGCCAGCAGTTTATCGACAGGGTCCCACGAGCAGTACTTC
len: 13; j_gene: TRBJ1-6; v_gene: TRBV12-3/TRBV12-4; abundance: NA; d_gene: NA; CDR3aa: CASSRTVNSPLHF; CDR3nt: TGTGCCAGCAGTAGGACAGTAAATTCACCCCTCCACTTT
len: 15; j_gene: TRBJ2-1; v_gene: TRBV14; abundance: once; d_gene: NA; CDR3aa: CASSLRTLTRHEQFF; CDR3nt: TGTGCCAGCAGCCTTCGGACACTAACACGACATGAGCAGTTCTTC